This T cell receptor beta chain stems from a study of cytomegalovirus exposure and HLA in healthy donors. On the study more broadly: When 398 donors were genotyped, just over 80% of them were found to fall in the Caucasian-associated ancestry cluster. Overall study results and limits: Analysis was carried out at a later point, and it linked a missense DCLRE1C variant to TCR beta V- and J-gene trimming. In a later analysis, the majority of CMV-associated beta chains seemingly showed HLA restriction.

CDR1 is SGHVS, CDR2 FNYEAQ, per germline. The CDR3 contains 18 residues. With 4 bases clipped from V and 7 bases from J, the junction kept 17 bases outside the gene matches. This clone appeared once. What it binds is unknown. The PCR used 60 Vbeta and 13 Jbeta primers. Generated by immunoSEQ multiplex PCR, the TCRdb table keeps only in-frame clones and is missing some. The table shows approximately 150,000 clones, with 70% to 85% occurring only once. The clonotype originates from a male donor in good health and CMV-seronegative. J is TRBJ2-1 and V is TRBV7-6; 9 bases align to TRBD2. Sequencing was performed on PBMCs. The CDR3 region has the DNA TGTGCCAGCAGCTCAACGGCCATAGCGGGGGCGCCGAGGAATGAGCAGTTCTTC. Its translation is CASSSTAIAGAPRNEQFF.